A single sample gave rise to the 15 T cell receptor beta chains below, sequenced in a study of neoadjuvant anti-PD-1 for oral cavity cancer (TCRdb year 2021). Taken with the paper, the label for time point translates to: after neoadjuvant nivolumab, at surgical resection. Preparation of the library involved the immunoSEQ multiplex PCR assay. The source is immuneACCESS, and TCRdb retained only in-frame sequences with V and J called. Part of the clones is not carried over; for the studies checked, unresolved V genes explain less than half of this, and the remainder is unexplained. Across this sample there are roughly 32,000 clones, with just under 80% seen only once. Around 3.7% of the sample is in the top ten clones. Material: PBMCs, obtained after nivolumab (anti-PD-1) treatment. Receptors were obtained from a person aged 35 to 85 with oral cavity squamous cell carcinoma.

This chain uses TRBV19 with TRBJ2-3; D is undetermined. The CDR3 extends over 16 amino acids. V was pared by 5 bases and J by 0 bases, with 15 bases between. Per the germline V gene, CDR1 is LNHDA and CDR2 is SQIVND (reference sequence). The CDR3 nucleotides are TGTGCCAGTAGTCCAGCGACACAGAGAAGCACAGATACGCAGTATTTT. Its protein is CASSPATQRSTDTQYF.

This clone was found once. The gene calls are TRBV4-1 and TRBJ2-3, with 11 bases aligning to TRBD2. J lost 3 bases, V lost 2 bases, and 10 bases had no gene match. Germline loops: CDR1 MGHRA, CDR2 YSYEKL. The CDR3 loop spans 18 amino acids. CDR3 protein: CASSQKLAGVPVTDTQYF. The DNA for the CDR3 is TGCGCCAGCAGCCAAAAACTAGCGGGGGTGCCTGTTACAGATACGCAGTATTTT.

This clone is large by share. This sequence joins TRBV4-3 and TRBJ1-5; D might be TRBD1 (5 bases). Germline V gene data show CDR1 as LGHNA and CDR2 as YSLEER. This CDR3 spans 16 amino acids. With 0 bases removed from V and 7 bases from J, the gap between germline ends came to 16 bases. CDR3 sequence: CASSQDMGQGFQPQHF. Here the CDR3 DNA reads TGCGCCAGCAGCCAAGATATGGGGCAGGGTTTCCAGCCCCAGCATTTT.

The chain uses TRBV27 and TRBJ1-1; 7 bases are shared with TRBD1. Per germline, CDR1 MNHEY and CDR2 SMNVEV (reference sequence). CDR3 length: 16 amino acids. V dropped 5 bases and J dropped 7; count of bases not matched to a gene: 16. CDR3 sequence: CASSLGPYAHRGEAFF. In DNA, the CDR3 is TGTGCCAGCAGTCTCGGGCCTTATGCGCACAGGGGTGAAGCTTTCTTT.

The chain is built from TRBV9 and TRBJ2-2; 7 nucleotides match TRBD1. This CDR3 has 15 residues. The V gene end was trimmed by 0 bases and the J gene end by 5 bases; junction bases not matched to a gene: 4. Germline-derived CDR1 and CDR2 are SGDLS and YYNGEE. In DNA, the CDR3 is TGTGCCAGCAGCGTAGAAACAGGGGATACCGGGGAGCTGTTTTTT. Residues: CASSVETGDTGELFF. The complete variable domain, with remaining parts taken from reference TRBV9 and TRBJ2-2, reads DSGVTQTPKHLITATGQRVTLRCSPRSGDLSVYWYQQSLDQGLQFLIQYYNGEERAKGNILERFSAQQFPDLHSELNLSSLELGDSALYFCASSVETGDTGELFFGEGSRLTVL.

This clone was recorded a few times. The chain recombines TRBV7-2 with TRBJ1-6, with D perhaps TRBD1 (5 bases). The length of the CDR3 is 16 residues. V was pared by 5 bases and J by 8 bases, with 19 bases between. Germline V CDR1 and CDR2: SGHTA, FQGNSA. The CDR3 DNA sequence: TGTGCCAGCAGCCTCAGGCCAGGGCCGTCCGATTCACCCCTCCACTTT. Translating gives CASSLRPGPSDSPLHF.

The chain uses TRBV27 and TRBJ2-3, with D perhaps matching TRBD1 (6 bases). The CDR3 has 21 amino acids. Trimming took 4 bases from V and 4 from J, leaving 33 bases between them. The germline CDR1 and CDR2 sequences are MNHEY and SMNVEV (reference sequence). The CDR3 sequence is CASSYQTGTSLGHGWADTQYF. The CDR3 DNA reads as TGTGCCAGCAGTTACCAGACCGGGACCTCCTTGGGACATGGTTGGGCAGATACGCAGTATTTT.

V usage is TRBV19 and J usage is TRBJ2-7, with D possibly being TRBD2 (5 bases). Germline CDR1 reads LNHDA; CDR2 reads SQIVND (reference sequence). Trimming removed 6 bases at V and 4 bases at J, with 13 bases between. The length of the CDR3 is 13 residues. The CDR3, as DNA: TGTGCCAGTAGCCGAGGCGGGCGGTACGAGCAGTACTTC. Its translation: CASSRGGRYEQYF. The variable domain in full, completed from reference TRBV19 and TRBJ2-7, reads DGGITQSPKYLFRKEGQNVTLSCEQNLNHDAMYWYRQDPGQGLRLIYYSQIVNDFQKGDIAEGYSVSREKKESFPLTVTSAQKNPTAFYLCASSRGGRYEQYFGPGTRLTVT.

The chain employs TRBV27 and TRBJ2-5, with a weak D call TRBD1 (5 bases). The CDR3 is 18 residues long. CDR1 is MNHEY and CDR2 is SMNVEV in the germline V gene (reference sequence). Trimming took 2 bases from V and 2 from J, leaving 21 bases between them. DNA of the CDR3: TGTGCCAGCAGTTTAGGGTGCGGCAGGGCCGAGAGTCAAGAGACCCAGTACTTC. As protein: CASSLGCGRAESQETQYF.

The genes are TRBV15 and TRBJ1-5, with a tentative D call TRBD1 (6 bases). Germline CDR1 and CDR2: LNHNV and YYDKDF (reference sequence). Trimming stripped 1 base from V and 2 bases from J, with 9 bases between. The CDR3 loop spans 15 amino acids. CDR3 in DNA: TGTGCCACCAGCAGAGGGGGGGCCGGCAATCAGCCCCAGCATTTT. This encodes CATSRGGAGNQPQHF.

This clone was seen a handful of times. The rearrangement joins TRBV27 to TRBJ2-1; the D gene is possibly TRBD2 (7 bases). The CDR3 is 15 amino acids. With 2 bases removed from V and 1 base from J, the gap between germline ends came to 9 bases. The germline gives CDR1 MNHEY, CDR2 SMNVEV (reference sequence). CDR3 sequence: CASSLAGASYNEQFF. The CDR3 region has the DNA TGTGCCAGCAGTTTAGCGGGGGCGTCCTACAATGAGCAGTTCTTC.

The gene calls are TRBV9 and TRBJ2-1; 15 bases agree with TRBD2. Germline V CDR1 and CDR2: SGDLS, YYNGEE. The J segment lost 4 bases and the V segment lost 0 bases, leaving 17 bases of the junction unmatched. The CDR3 covers 22 residues. The CDR3 DNA is TGTGCCAGCAGCGTAGGTAGTGCATTTCCCGGGACTAGCGGGGGGCCTTACAATGAGCAGTTCTTC. It yields the protein CASSVGSAFPGTSGGPYNEQFF.

The rearrangement links TRBV4-1 to TRBJ1-3; maybe TRBD1 (6 bases). The CDR3 length is 16 residues. V was shortened by 4 bases and J by 0 bases, with 13 bases between the two germline ends. From germline, CDR1 is MGHRA and CDR2 YSYEKL. The CDR3, as DNA: TGCGCCAGCAGCCTCCAAGGGGGGAGCTCTGGAAACACCATATATTTT. This translates into CASSLQGGSSGNTIYF.

The chain carries TRBV28 and TRBJ1-2; 7 nucleotides line up with TRBD1. CDR3 length equals 15 residues. Trimming cost V 8 bases and J 2 bases; bases outside gene matches: 11. Looked up from germline, CDR1 is MDHEN and CDR2 is SYDVKM. The CDR3 loop is CASSGQHSSNYGYTF. CDR3 DNA sequence: TGTGCCAGCTCGGGACAGCACTCCTCAAACTATGGCTACACCTTC.

This clone was seen just once. The chain recombines TRBV29-1 with TRBJ2-1, with a possible D match to TRBD2 (6 bases). The V end lost 6 bases, the J end lost 9 bases, and 21 bases lay between the germline ends. This CDR3 is built from 14 residues. Germline V gives CDR1 SQVTM, CDR2 ANQGSEA. CDR3 coding DNA: TGCAGCGTCTACCGGGACTTCAGGTCCAGTGAGCAGTTCTTC. Translated, it gives CSVYRDFRSSEQFF.